The source of this TCR beta chain is a study of blood T cell repertoires in COVID-19. Study overall: COVID-19 samples, acute and convalescent, were from the United States, Italy and Spain. PBMCs, B-cell-depleted T cells, or T cells were the source of the cDNA or gDNA that made up the material.

With 3 bases removed from V and 6 bases from J, the gap between germline ends came to 9 bases. The CDR3 is 12 amino acids. This clone turned up a few times. How the authors handled the data: Estimated nucleated cell counts came from reference gene primer amplification. The repertoire was sequenced with immunoSEQ multiplex PCR; TCRdb's copy has only in-frame clones and lacks some. Clone size and the V and J calls come from that table; the DNA yielded D and trimming. The sample records 200,000 to 300,000 clones, 70% to 90% being singletons. The chain combines TRBV12-3 or TRBV12-4 with TRBJ2-7; possibly TRBD2 for D (5 bases). Material for sequencing was peripheral blood. This clonotype was obtained from a young man with active or convalescent COVID-19. Here the CDR3 reads CASSLARGEQYF. DNA of the CDR3: TGTGCCAGCAGTTTGGCTCGGGGCGAGCAGTACTTC.